This is a list of T cell receptor beta chains from one sample in a study of T cell changes during pregnancy in multiple sclerosis. Clones were sequenced by immunoSEQ multiplex PCR, and TCRdb holds only the in-frame ones, with some missing. Of around 100,000 clones listed, approximately 91% were seen once; the top ten hold about 3%. Sequencing was performed on peripheral blood, taken after pregnancy. The source is a female donor with multiple sclerosis, enrolled in a pregnancy study. Each CDR3 is given with its conserved first and last residue. The order of the fields is V gene, D gene, J gene, clone size, CDR3 protein, CDR3 DNA. D genes are given only for firm matches. Some rows mark clone size as missing; the rest say once, few, many or name a class of expanded clone.

TRBV4-1	NA	TRBJ2-1	NA	CASSQVLRVDNEQFF	TGCGCCAGCAGCCAAGTTTTACGGGTCGACAATGAGCAGTTCTTC
TRBV25-1	NA	TRBJ2-1	few	CASSAYSIYNEQFF	TGTGCCAGCAGTGCCTATTCAATTTACAATGAGCAGTTCTTC
TRBV29-1	TRBD2	TRBJ2-3	NA	CSVAPLAGGTDTQYF	TGCAGCGTTGCGCCACTAGCGGGGGGCACAGATACGCAGTATTTT
TRBV9	TRBD1	TRBJ1-2	NA	CASSGRQGFYGYTF	TGTGCCAGCAGCGGGCGACAGGGCTTCTATGGCTACACCTTC
TRBV6-1	TRBD1	TRBJ2-7	NA	CASREIRGQGWDEQYF	TGTGCCAGCAGGGAAATCCGCGGACAGGGGTGGGACGAGCAGTACTTC
TRBV15	NA	TRBJ2-5	NA	CATSRAGVIETQYF	TGTGCCACCAGCAGAGCGGGGGTAATTGAGACCCAGTACTTC
TRBV5-4	TRBD2	TRBJ2-2	NA	CASSLHSGVSGELFF	TGTGCCAGCAGCTTGCATAGCGGGGTTTCCGGGGAGCTGTTTTTT
TRBV2	TRBD1	TRBJ2-1	NA	CASRRGQGSYNEQFF	TGTGCCAGCAGGAGGGGGCAGGGCTCCTACAATGAGCAGTTCTTC
TRBV5-1	NA	TRBJ2-7	NA	CASSIGAVDYEQYF	TGCGCCAGCAGCATCGGAGCGGTAGACTACGAGCAGTACTTC
TRBV19	TRBD2	TRBJ2-7	NA	CASSSGLEELDEQYF	TGTGCCAGTAGTTCGGGACTAGAAGAGTTGGACGAGCAGTACTTC
TRBV5-1	TRBD1	TRBJ2-7	NA	CASSPTGGYEQYF	TGCGCCAGCAGCCCGACAGGGGGTTACGAGCAGTACTTC
TRBV2	NA	TRBJ2-3	few	CASSEDPPRADTQYF	TGTGCCAGCAGTGAGGATCCCCCGCGGGCAGATACGCAGTATTTT
TRBV9	NA	TRBJ1-2	once	CASSVYQTANYGYTF	TGTGCCAGCAGCGTGTACCAGACAGCCAACTATGGCTACACCTTC
TRBV19	NA	TRBJ1-3	NA	CASTETDSSGNTIYF	TGTGCCAGTACTGAGACCGACAGCTCTGGAAACACCATATATTTT
TRBV9	NA	TRBJ1-3	NA	CASSVGGSSGNTIYF	TGTGCCAGCAGCGTAGGAGGCAGCTCTGGAAACACCATATATTTT
TRBV30	NA	TRBJ1-3	once	CAHSHSGNTIYF	TGTGCCCATTCCCACTCTGGAAACACCATATATTTT
TRBV7-9	NA	TRBJ1-4	NA	CASSLSLNEKLFF	TGTGCCAGCAGCTTAAGCCTAAATGAAAAACTGTTTTTT
TRBV2	NA	TRBJ1-4	once	CASSETGNNEKLFF	TGTGCCAGCAGTGAAACGGGGAATAATGAAAAACTGTTTTTT
TRBV11-2	TRBD1	TRBJ1-6	NA	CASSLVTRTGERSPLHF	TGTGCCAGCAGCTTAGTAACACGGACAGGGGAACGGTCACCCCTCCACTTT
TRBV10-2	TRBD1	TRBJ2-7	NA	CASSDSGQGGYEQYF	TGCGCCAGCAGTGACTCGGGACAGGGGGGCTACGAGCAGTACTTC
TRBV6-5	NA	TRBJ1-6	NA	CASSYLTEGSPLHF	TGTGCCAGCAGTTACTTGACGGAGGGTTCACCCCTCCACTTT